This T cell receptor (beta chain) was found in a study of T-cell memory formation after mild COVID-19. Details on this clonotype: Its antigen remains unknown.

The V segment lost 6 bases and the J segment 11 bases; nucleotides outside the gene matches: 17. CDR3 length: 16 amino acids. CDR1 and CDR2 (germline): LNHDA, SQIVND (reference sequence). TCRdb used MiXCR to reprocess the 5' RACE reads, holding one entry per CDR3 protein. The sample consists of 350,000 to 450,000 distinct CDR3 sequences, 28% of them appearing once. Study outcomes and limitations: Second-wave clones with a day 37 peak had unconfirmed SARS-CoV-2 specificity.

The TCR comes from an adult woman who had mild COVID-19 (a few samples of this study predate the infection). Cell type and time point are not known. Sequenced sample: PBMCs or a T cell subset sorted from them (not recorded which). The chain couples TRBV19 to TRBJ2-1, with 9 positions matching TRBD1. The CDR3: CASSHRSTPGTGKQFF. CDR3 DNA sequence: TGTGCCAGTAGCCATAGATCTACCCCCGGGACAGGGAAGCAGTTCTTC.